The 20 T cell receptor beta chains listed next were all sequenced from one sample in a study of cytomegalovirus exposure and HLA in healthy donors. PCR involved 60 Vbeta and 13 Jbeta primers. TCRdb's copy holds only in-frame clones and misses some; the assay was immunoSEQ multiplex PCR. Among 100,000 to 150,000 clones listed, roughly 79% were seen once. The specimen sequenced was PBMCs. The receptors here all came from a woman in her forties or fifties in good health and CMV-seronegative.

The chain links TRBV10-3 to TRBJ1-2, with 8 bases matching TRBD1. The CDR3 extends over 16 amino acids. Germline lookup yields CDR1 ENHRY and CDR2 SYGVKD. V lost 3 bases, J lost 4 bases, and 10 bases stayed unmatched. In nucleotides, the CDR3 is TGTGCCATCAGTGACCTTCCCAACAGGGGGAGCTATGGCTACACCTTC. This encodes CAISDLPNRGSYGYTF.

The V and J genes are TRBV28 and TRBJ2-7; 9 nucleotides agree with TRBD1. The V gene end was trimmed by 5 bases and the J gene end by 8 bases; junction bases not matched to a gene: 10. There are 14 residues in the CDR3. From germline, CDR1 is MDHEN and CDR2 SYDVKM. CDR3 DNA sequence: TGTGCCAGCAGTCTACAGGGACAGGGTGGCAAGCAGTACTTC. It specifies CASSLQGQGGKQYF.

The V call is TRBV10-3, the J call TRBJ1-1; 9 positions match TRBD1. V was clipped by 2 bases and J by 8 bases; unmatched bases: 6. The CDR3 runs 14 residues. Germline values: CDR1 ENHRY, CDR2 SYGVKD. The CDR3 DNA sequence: TGTGCCATCAGTGAGCTAGGACAGGGGAGCGAAGCTTTCTTT. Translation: CAISELGQGSEAFF.

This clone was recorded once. The CDR3 here is CASSLNGQGLTDTQYF. The CDR3, as DNA: TGTGCCAGCAGCTTAAACGGACAGGGTTTGACAGATACGCAGTATTTT. The rearrangement joins TRBV7-3 to TRBJ2-3, with 8 bases fitting TRBD1. CDR1 is SGHTA, CDR2 FQGTGA, per germline. V shed 1 base, J shed 3 bases, and the junction held 6 bases outside the gene matches. There are 16 residues in the CDR3.

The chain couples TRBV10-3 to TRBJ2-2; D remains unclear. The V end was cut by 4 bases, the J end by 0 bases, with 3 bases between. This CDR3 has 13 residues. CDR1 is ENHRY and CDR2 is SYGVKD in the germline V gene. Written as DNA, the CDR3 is TGTGCCATCAGTGTCGCGAACACCGGGGAGCTGTTTTTT. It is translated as CAISVANTGELFF.

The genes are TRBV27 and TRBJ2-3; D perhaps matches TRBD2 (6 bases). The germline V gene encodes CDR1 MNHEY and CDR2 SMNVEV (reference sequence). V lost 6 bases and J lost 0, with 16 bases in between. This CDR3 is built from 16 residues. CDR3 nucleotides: TGTGCCAGCAGGCCCAGGGACTGGTCAAGCACAGATACGCAGTATTTT. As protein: CASRPRDWSSTDTQYF.

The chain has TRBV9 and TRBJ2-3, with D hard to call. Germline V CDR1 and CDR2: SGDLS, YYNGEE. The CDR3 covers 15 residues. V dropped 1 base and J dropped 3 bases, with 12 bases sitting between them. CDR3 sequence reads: CASSVIASGTDTQYF. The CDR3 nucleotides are TGTGCCAGCAGCGTAATAGCTAGTGGTACAGATACGCAGTATTTT.

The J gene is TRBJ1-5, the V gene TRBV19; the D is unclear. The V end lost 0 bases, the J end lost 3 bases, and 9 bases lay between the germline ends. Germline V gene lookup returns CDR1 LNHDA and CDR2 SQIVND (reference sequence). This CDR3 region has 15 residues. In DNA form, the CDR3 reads TGTGCCAGTAGTATAGACGGACTGAACAATCAGCCCCAGCATTTT. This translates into CASSIDGLNNQPQHF.

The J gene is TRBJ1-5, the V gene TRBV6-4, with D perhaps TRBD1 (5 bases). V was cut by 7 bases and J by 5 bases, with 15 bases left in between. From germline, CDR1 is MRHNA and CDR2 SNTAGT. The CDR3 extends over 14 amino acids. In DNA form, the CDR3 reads TGTGCCAGCACCCCCGGCGGGGGTTATCAGCCCCAGCATTTT. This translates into CASTPGGGYQPQHF.

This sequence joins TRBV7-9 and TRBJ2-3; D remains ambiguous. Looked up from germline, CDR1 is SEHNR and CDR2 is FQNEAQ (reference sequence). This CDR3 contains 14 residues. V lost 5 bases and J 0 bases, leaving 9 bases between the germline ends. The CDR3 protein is CASSPPGSTDTQYF. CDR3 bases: TGTGCCAGCAGCCCGCCGGGTAGCACAGATACGCAGTATTTT. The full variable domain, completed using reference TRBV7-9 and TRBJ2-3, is DTGVSQNPRHKITKRGQNVTFRCDPISEHNRLYWYRQTLGQGPEFLTYFQNEAQLEKSRLLSDRFSAERPKGSFSTLEIQRTEQGDSAMYLCASSPPGSTDTQYFGPGTRLTVL.

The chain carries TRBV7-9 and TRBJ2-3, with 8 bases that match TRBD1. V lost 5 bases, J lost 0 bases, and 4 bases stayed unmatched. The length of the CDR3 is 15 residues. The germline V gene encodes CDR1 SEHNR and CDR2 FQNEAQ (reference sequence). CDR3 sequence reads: CASSPGQGSTDTQYF. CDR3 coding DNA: TGTGCCAGCAGCCCCGGACAGGGTAGCACAGATACGCAGTATTTT.

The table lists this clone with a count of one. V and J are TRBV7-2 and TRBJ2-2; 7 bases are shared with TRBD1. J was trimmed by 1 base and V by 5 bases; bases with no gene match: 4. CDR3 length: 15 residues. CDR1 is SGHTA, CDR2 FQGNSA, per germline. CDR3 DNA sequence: TGTGCCAGCAGCGTGGACAGGAGGAACACCGGGGAGCTGTTTTTT. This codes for CASSVDRRNTGELFF.

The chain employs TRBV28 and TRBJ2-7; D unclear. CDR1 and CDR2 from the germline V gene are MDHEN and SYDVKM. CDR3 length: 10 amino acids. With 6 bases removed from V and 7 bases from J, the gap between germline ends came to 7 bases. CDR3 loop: CASSNKEQYF. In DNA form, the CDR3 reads TGTGCCAGCAGCAACAAGGAGCAGTACTTC.

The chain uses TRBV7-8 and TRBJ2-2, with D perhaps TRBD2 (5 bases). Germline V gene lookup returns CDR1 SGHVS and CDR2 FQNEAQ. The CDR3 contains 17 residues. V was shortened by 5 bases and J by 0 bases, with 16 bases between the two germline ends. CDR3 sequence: CASSPLAKPANTGELFF. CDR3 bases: TGTGCCAGCAGCCCCCTAGCCAAGCCAGCGAACACCGGGGAGCTGTTTTTT.

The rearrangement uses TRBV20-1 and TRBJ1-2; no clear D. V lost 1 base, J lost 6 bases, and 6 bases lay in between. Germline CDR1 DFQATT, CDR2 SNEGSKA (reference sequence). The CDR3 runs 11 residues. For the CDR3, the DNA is TGCAGTGCTAGAGTCCAGAATGGCTACACCTTC. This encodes CSARVQNGYTF.

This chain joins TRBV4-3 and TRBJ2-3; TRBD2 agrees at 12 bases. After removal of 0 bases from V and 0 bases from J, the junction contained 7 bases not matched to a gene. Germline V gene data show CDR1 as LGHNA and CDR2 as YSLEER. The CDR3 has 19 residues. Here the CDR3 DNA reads TGCGCCAGCAGCCAAGACGGCCTAGCGGGAGGGCCTAGCACAGATACGCAGTATTTT. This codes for CASSQDGLAGGPSTDTQYF.

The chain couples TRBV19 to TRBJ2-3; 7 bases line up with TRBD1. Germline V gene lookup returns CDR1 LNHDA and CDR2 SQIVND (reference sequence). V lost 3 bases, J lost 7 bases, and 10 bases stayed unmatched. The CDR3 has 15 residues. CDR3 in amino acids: CASSIPNRDRYTQYF. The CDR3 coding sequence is TGTGCCAGTAGTATTCCAAACCGGGACAGATATACGCAGTATTTT.

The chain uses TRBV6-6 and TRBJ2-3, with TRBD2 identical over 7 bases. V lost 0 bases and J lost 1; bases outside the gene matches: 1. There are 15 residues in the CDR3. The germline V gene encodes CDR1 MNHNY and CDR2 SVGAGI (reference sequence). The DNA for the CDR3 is TGTGCCAGCAGTTACTCGGCGGGGGGCACAGATACGCAGTATTTT. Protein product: CASSYSAGGTDTQYF.

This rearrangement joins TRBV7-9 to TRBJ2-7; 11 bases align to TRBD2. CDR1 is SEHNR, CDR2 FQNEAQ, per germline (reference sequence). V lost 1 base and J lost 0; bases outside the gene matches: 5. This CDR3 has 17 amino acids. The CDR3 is CASSLGGLAGSSYEQYV. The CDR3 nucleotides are TGTGCCAGCAGCTTAGGCGGACTAGCGGGTAGCTCCTACGAGCAGTACGTC.

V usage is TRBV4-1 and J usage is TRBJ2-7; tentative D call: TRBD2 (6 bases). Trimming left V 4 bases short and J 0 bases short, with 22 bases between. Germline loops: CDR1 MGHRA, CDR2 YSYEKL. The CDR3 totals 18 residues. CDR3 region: CASSLRLEGSRGSYEQYF. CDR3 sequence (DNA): TGCGCCAGCAGCCTCCGTTTGGAGGGGTCTAGGGGCTCCTACGAGCAGTACTTC.